The 23 T cell receptor beta chains reported below all come from one sample, sequenced in a study of response to subunit inactivated influenza vaccine. MiXCR was run by TCRdb on the RT-PCR reads, yielding one entry per CDR3 protein. The top ten clones hold 5.5% to 8% of a sample with approximately 700,000 distinct CDR3 sequences, roughly 14% of them seen once. Source: PBMCs from blood, taken 14 to 15 days before vaccination. These receptor sequences come from a man in his fifties or sixties who received an inactivated influenza vaccine.

This clonotype was recorded at least ten times. The chain combines TRBV7-9 with TRBJ1-2, with D perhaps matching TRBD1 (5 bases). Trimming pared 7 bases from V and 5 bases from J, leaving 17 bases between. The CDR3 has 14 residues. The germline V gene has CDR1 SEHNR and CDR2 FQNEAQ (reference sequence). CDR3 residues: CASTQSGAGYGYTF. The DNA for the CDR3 is TGTGCCAGCACCCAAAGTGGGGCCGGATATGGCTACACCTTC.

This chain uses TRBV6-5 with TRBJ2-7, with D unclear. Trimming took off 0 bases at V and 2 bases at J, with 11 bases between the two ends. Germline V gene lookup returns CDR1 MNHEY and CDR2 SVGAGI. The CDR3 has 15 amino acids. CDR3 sequence (DNA): TGTGCCAGCAGTTACTCGACCCAGGACCCCTACGAGCAGTACTTC. It is translated as CASSYSTQDPYEQYF.

This clonotype was recorded a few times. The rearrangement links TRBV6-5 to TRBJ2-4, with 7 bases lining up with TRBD2. The J segment lost 15 bases and the V segment lost 7 bases, leaving 9 bases of the junction unmatched. Germline CDR1 reads MNHEY; CDR2 reads SVGAGI. The CDR3 contains 11 residues. The CDR3 region is CASTSGTQRYF. In DNA form, the CDR3 reads TGTGCCAGCACGAGCGGGACCCAGCGGTACTTC.

This chain links TRBV10-2 with TRBJ2-7; D may be TRBD2 (5 bases). CDR1 and CDR2 from the germline V gene are WSHSY and SAAADI. The CDR3 covers 13 residues. Trimming pared 7 bases from V and 2 bases from J, leaving 12 bases between. The CDR3 DNA follows: TGCGCCAGCATGAGGGTAGCCCCCTACGAGCAGTACTTC. Protein sequence: CASMRVAPYEQYF.

The chain carries TRBV11-2 and TRBJ2-4; D is unclear. Germline loops: CDR1 SGHAT, CDR2 FQNNGV. With 0 bases removed from V and 2 bases from J, the gap between germline ends came to 14 bases. The CDR3 is 17 amino acids. The DNA of the CDR3 is TGTGCCAGCAGCTTAGATGAGACGGGCCTCTCCAAAAACATTCAGTACTTC. This translates into CASSLDETGLSKNIQYF.

The rearrangement links TRBV5-1 to TRBJ2-7; the match to TRBD2 covers 15 bases. CDR1 and CDR2 (germline): SGHRS, YFSETQ. Trimming at V came to 1 base and at J to 9 bases, leaving 8 bases not matched to a gene. There are 16 residues in the CDR3. The CDR3 DNA sequence: TGCGCCAGCAGCTTGCTCTGGACTAGCGGGGGGGCGAGGCAGTACTTC. Encoded protein: CASSLLWTSGGARQYF.

Many counts were recorded for this clonotype. V and J are TRBV20-1 and TRBJ2-5; 13 bases fit TRBD2. After removal of 6 bases from V and 4 bases from J, the junction contained 11 bases not matched to a gene. The CDR3 has 16 amino acids. CDR1 is DFQATT and CDR2 is SNEGSKA in the germline V gene (reference sequence). DNA of the CDR3: TGCAGTGCCCCAGCCGAACTAGCGGGGGGGATAGAGACCCAGTACTTC. It translates to CSAPAELAGGIETQYF.

This clonotype was seen many times. This chain connects TRBV20-1 to TRBJ2-2, with TRBD2 identical over 9 bases. CDR3 length: 13 amino acids. CDR1 and CDR2 (germline): DFQATT, SNEGSKA (reference sequence). Germline trimming cut 8 bases from V and 2 bases from J; bases unmatched to any gene: 3. For the CDR3, the DNA is TGCAGTAGACTAGCGGTCAACACCGGGGAGCTGTTTTTT. This encodes CSRLAVNTGELFF.

The sample holds many counts of this clonotype. This rearrangement joins TRBV27 to TRBJ1-1; D gene ambiguous. Germline CDR1 reads MNHEY; CDR2 reads SMNVEV (reference sequence). With 3 bases removed from V and 3 bases from J, the gap between germline ends came to 8 bases. The CDR3 spans 13 residues. The CDR3 DNA follows: TGTGCCAGCAGTTTTAGTCTGGACACTGAAGCTTTCTTT. As protein: CASSFSLDTEAFF.

This chain joins TRBV20-1 and TRBJ2-5; a weak D match, TRBD2 (7 bases). The V end was cut by 3 bases, the J end by 5 bases, with 16 bases between. Germline CDR1 DFQATT, CDR2 SNEGSKA (reference sequence). The CDR3 length is 14 residues. The CDR3: CSASGWGGQETQYF. The CDR3 nucleotides are TGCAGTGCTAGCGGGTGGGGGGGGCAGGAGACCCAGTACTTC.

This clonotype was counted between two and nine times. This chain links TRBV10-3 with TRBJ2-2; TRBD1 is a possible D gene (6 bases). Germline CDR1 and CDR2: ENHRY and SYGVKD. The CDR3 covers 14 residues. V lost 3 bases to trimming and J lost 3 bases, with 8 bases between them. The CDR3 DNA is TGTGCCATCAGTGACAGGGGAGACACCGGGGAGCTGTTTTTT. Protein sequence: CAISDRGDTGELFF.

Only a few counts were recorded for this clonotype. This chain links TRBV30 with TRBJ1-3, with D uncertain. CDR3 length equals 16 residues. The germline gives CDR1 GTSNPN, CDR2 SVGIG (reference sequence). The V end lost 3 bases, the J end lost 3 bases, and 18 bases lay between the germline ends. The CDR3 protein is CAWRSLGRDFGNTIYF. In DNA, the CDR3 is TGTGCCTGGAGGTCTCTCGGGCGGGATTTTGGAAACACCATATATTTT.

This clonotype was detected only a few times. This chain uses TRBV9 with TRBJ2-7; tentatively, D is TRBD2 (6 bases). CDR1 and CDR2 (germline): SGDLS, YYNGEE. V was trimmed by 0 bases and J by 6 bases, leaving 19 bases between them. The CDR3 is made up of 16 amino acids. CDR3 DNA: TGTGCCAGCAGCGTAGCGCCTAGCGTCGGCGGTACCGAGCAGTACTTC. Translating it yields CASSVAPSVGGTEQYF.

The chain has TRBV6-1 and TRBJ2-2; D might be TRBD2 (5 bases). Germline CDR1 is MNHNS and CDR2 is SASEGT. This CDR3 is built from 15 residues. Trimming left V 5 bases short and J 5 bases short, with 15 bases between. The CDR3 nucleotides read TGTGCCAGCAGTCCCCGTTCCCCGGGAACCGGGGAGCTGTTTTTT. This codes for CASSPRSPGTGELFF.

The chain joins TRBV28 to TRBJ1-1; maybe TRBD1 (5 bases). This CDR3 is built from 12 residues. V was trimmed by 5 bases and J by 8 bases, leaving 12 bases between them. Per the germline V gene, CDR1 is MDHEN and CDR2 is SYDVKM. The CDR3 loop is CASSGYGTEAFF. As DNA, the CDR3 is TGTGCCAGCAGTGGGTACGGGACCGAAGCTTTCTTT.

This clonotype was detected only a few times. The CDR3 DNA reads TGCGCCAGCAGCCAAAGTTTGAGCGTCGGGGTACGGCCAGATACGCAGTATTTT. Amino acids: CASSQSLSVGVRPDTQYF. The chain has TRBV4-3 and TRBJ2-3; maybe TRBD2 (5 bases). The germline V gene encodes CDR1 LGHNA and CDR2 YSLEER. V was shortened by 2 bases and J by 4 bases, with 22 bases between the two germline ends. This CDR3 has 18 amino acids.

The rearrangement joins TRBV20-1 to TRBJ2-1; D may be TRBD2 (6 bases). Trimming took off 7 bases at V and 0 bases at J, with 19 bases between the two ends. The CDR3 has 16 residues. CDR1 and CDR2 (germline): DFQATT, SNEGSKA (reference sequence). CDR3 in amino acids: CSGRDGRESSYNEQFF. The CDR3 DNA reads TGCAGTGGAAGAGATGGACGGGAGAGCTCCTACAATGAGCAGTTCTTC.

The chain couples TRBV7-2 to TRBJ2-3; 9 positions match TRBD2. Germline V gene lookup returns CDR1 SGHTA and CDR2 FQGNSA. The CDR3 covers 17 residues. After removal of 1 base from V and 6 bases from J, the junction contained 11 bases not matched to a gene. For the CDR3, the DNA is TGTGCCAGCAGCTTAGTGGCAAGGCGGCTAGCGGGGGATACGCAGTATTTT. This sequence encodes CASSLVARRLAGDTQYF.

J is TRBJ1-3 and V is TRBV6-5, with D unresolved. The CDR3 contains 15 residues. The germline V gene has CDR1 MNHEY and CDR2 SVGAGI. V lost 2 bases to trimming and J lost 7 bases, with 15 bases between them. Here the CDR3 DNA reads TGTGCCAGCAGTTACGCAGCAGGCAAGCAGAACACCATATATTTT. This codes for CASSYAAGKQNTIYF.

The V gene is TRBV15, the J gene TRBJ2-2; the D gene is possibly TRBD2 (6 bases). Germline values: CDR1 LNHNV, CDR2 YYDKDF (reference sequence). Trimming removed 6 bases from V and 5 bases from J, with 13 bases in between. The CDR3 has 14 amino acids. The CDR3 DNA reads as TGTGCCACCAGTCCGCGGGGATGGACCGGGGAGCTGTTTTTT. This encodes CATSPRGWTGELFF.

In its sample, this clonotype was seen a few times. V gene TRBV4-3 combines with J gene TRBJ1-2; D is possibly TRBD1 (6 bases). The CDR3 spans 15 residues. Germline CDR1 is LGHNA and CDR2 is YSLEER. The V end lost 1 base, the J end lost 5 bases, and 14 bases lay between the germline ends. The CDR3, as DNA: TGCGCCAGCAGCCAAGGAGGGGGGGGCGCTTATGGCTACACCTTC. Translation gives CASSQGGGGAYGYTF.

This clonotype occurred many times. V gene TRBV3-1 combines with J gene TRBJ2-1, with 8 bases that match TRBD1. V shed 2 bases and J 12 bases; nucleotides not matched to a gene: 21. Germline V lookup: CDR1 LGHDT, CDR2 YNNKEL (reference sequence). This CDR3 is built from 18 residues. The CDR3 DNA is TGTGCCAGCAGCCAAAACCCGTGGCAGGGGGCCGAAATTAGTTGGCAGTTCTTC. This encodes CASSQNPWQGAEISWQFF.

The chain employs TRBV20-1 and TRBJ2-7; no definite D call. Germline assignment: CDR1 DFQATT and CDR2 SNEGSKA (reference sequence). V lost 3 bases, J lost 0 bases, and 12 bases lay in between. CDR3 size: 14 residues. As DNA, the CDR3 is TGCAGTGCTAGCATCTCCCTAAACTCCTACGAGCAGTACTTC. Encoded protein: CSASISLNSYEQYF.